The entry below describes one T cell receptor beta chain. This clone was observed a handful of times. The antigen this receptor binds is unknown. No much larger clone exists at a distance of one base, and base qualities are not known. These data come from a study of cytomegalovirus exposure and HLA in healthy donors (dated by TCRdb to 2017 to 2019). About the study as a whole: An earlier analysis of about 560 of the donors reported 250 to 350 Gb of sequence data and about 120 million unique TCR beta sequences obtained from about 200 million T cells. An early release covering 550 to 650 HLA-typed donors comprised 250 to 350 gigabases of sequencing data and roughly 85 million unique TCR sequences. Among the approximately 400 genotyped donors, around 79% belonged to the genetic ancestry cluster associated with self-reported Caucasian donors. The study aimed to test whether cataloging public T cell receptors could reveal signatures of past pathogen exposure. The study profiled the T cell repertoires of 666 subjects by immunosequencing and related them to cytomegalovirus serostatus. Along with the approximately 700-subject first cohort, a separate validation cohort of over a hundred different subjects was used. To predict cytomegalovirus infection status, the study brought together high-throughput TCR immunosequencing, statistical association of individual TCRs with disease status, and machine learning. A later analysis re-examined previously published TCR beta repertoires from 500 to 700 donors and added high-resolution HLA genotyping to investigate patterns of TCR occurrence. The later analysis used no new phenotypic data to find candidate immune exposures, relying instead on TCR beta sequences and their occurrence across donors. An earlier analysis of 587 of the donors used high-throughput TCR beta sequencing to judge whether each TCR beta V gene segment behaved as functional or pseudogenic. Donor age, sex, ethnicity and CMV serostatus were compiled alongside the repertoire data. In a later genetic analysis, genome-wide SNP genotypes for 398 of the 666 donors were used, and that subset was treated as a discovery cohort. Every repertoire in the discovery cohort had been generated on one and the same sequencing platform. Class I and class II HLA loci were covered by the typing at four-digit resolution. The number of typed donors differed by locus: about 629-640 for A, B, C, DRB1 and DQB1; approximately 530 for DQA1; 606 for DPA1; and around 470 for DPB1. Because of strong linkage in the cohort, five DR-DQ haplotypes were treated as single units for association and clustering. Among a few hundred genotyped donors of the cohort, an average of approximately 230,000 unique TCR beta nucleotide sequences were sequenced per donor, roughly 18% of them non-productive.

The cohort comprised under 700 healthy bone marrow donors. Cohort members were all nominally healthy when sampled, although unrecorded immune exposures were likely present. The donor tested CMV seronegative and was one of the 352 seronegative cohort members. Every donor gave a peripheral blood sample, and the peripheral blood mononuclear cells from that sample were used for TCR beta sequencing. The Qiagen DNeasy Blood Extraction Kit was used to extract genomic DNA from the blood cell samples. Library creation used the immunoSEQ multiplex PCR assay. For the multiplex PCR, a mixture combining 60 forward primers for TCR Vbeta segments and 13 reverse primers for TCR Jbeta segments was used. The CDR3 region of rearranged TCR beta genes was amplified from genomic DNA with a multiplex PCR assay. The Illumina HiSeq System was used to sequence the amplified TCR beta libraries as 87-base-pair reads. The published analysis was carried out like this. A later analysis tallied 80 million to 95 million unique TCR beta chains across the 700 or so repertoires, and approximately 9.9 million of those chains were shared by two or more donors. To remove PCR and sequencing errors, raw reads were error-corrected and collapsed into unique sequences using a nearest-neighbor algorithm that merged closely related sequences. Alignment of CDR3 sequences to IMGT reference sequences was used to assign V, D and J gene segments. For a sequence to be retained, a match of at least six nucleotides to both a V gene segment and a J gene segment was required. Rearrangements were called productive when the CDR3 lacked stop codons and stayed in frame with V and J; all others were non-productive. CDR3 was defined by IMGT convention, running from the second conserved V-encoded cysteine to the conserved J-encoded phenylalanine. The earlier analysis of approximately 500 of the donors excluded sequences that lacked an unambiguous match to a single V gene segment. An earlier analysis of approximately 590 of the donors classified V segments as functional when productive rearrangements were above 56.7% and as segregating when the standard deviation between donors was above 5%. A statistical classification framework was built for diagnosing cytomegalovirus status from the catalog of TCR beta chain sequences. In a later analysis, V and J genes were assigned by comparing TCR nucleotide sequences against IMGT/GENE-DB human TR gene sequences. A later analysis assigned CDR3 sequences and most-parsimonious VDJ recombination scenarios with the TCRdist pipeline. In a later analysis, each TCR beta chain was defined by its CDR3 amino acid sequence together with its V-gene family, and reads without a unique V-gene family were excluded. To address suspected cross-contamination and a sequencing artifact, a later analysis removed a few hundred highly shared, low-generation-probability nucleotide sequences. For each public chain, a later analysis derived a clonal expansion index from normalized ranks of inferred template counts within each repertoire. A later analysis computed generation probabilities with a VDJ recombination model fitted to out-of-frame rearrangements, and checked the results against IGoR. Hypergeometric tests were used in a later analysis to score TCR-TCR, TCR-HLA and TCR-CMV co-occurrence, with a repertoire-size bias correction applied to the TCR pairs. False discovery rates were estimated in a later analysis by permuting HLA or CMV assignments 20 times. In a later analysis, co-occurring TCRs were grouped using DBSCAN, with TCRdist sequence similarity added in when clustering inside HLA-allele-positive subsets. Repertoires with fewer than 30,000 or more than 120,000 public chains, plus five repertoires with anomalous nucleotide sharing, were excluded from co-occurrence clustering. Imported from immuneACCESS, the table was reduced by TCRdb to in-frame sequences with V and J called. These copies leave out some clones; in studies compared against another copy, an unresolved V gene accounts for under half, and the cause of the remainder is not known. For V, J and clone size, that table is used; D and trimming come from the DNA. Counted in this sample were 95,000 to 100,000 clones; 65% to 80% of them appeared once. Less than 2% of the sample comes from the top ten.

V is trimmed back by 5 bases and J by 0 bases, and the junction contains 13 bases that no gene match accounts for. CDR1 and CDR2, looked up from the germline V gene, are SGHAT and FQNNGV. The CDR3, cysteine through phenylalanine, is 18 amino acids long. Here the CDR3 DNA is all that survives: 54 bases in frame from base 1. Summary of the overall study and its limitations: Linkage disequilibrium might explain the correlated functional status among segregating V segments, but an unknown experimental factor could not be ruled out. Across donors, most TCR sequences were observed very rarely, whereas some public TCRs were present in many individuals. Most CMV-associated TCR beta chains appeared to be HLA-restricted in a later analysis, and the HLA associations seemed to be driven largely by CMV exposure. The authors suggested that the approach could potentially be extended to other disease states and immunological phenotypes. An earlier analysis of approximately 540 of the donors showed that most TCR beta V segments appeared in productive rearrangements either about 87% or about 30% of the time, which broadly matched IMGT annotations. In a later genetic analysis, a missense DCLRE1C variant was associated with V-gene and J-gene trimming of TCR beta chains, and the association was replicated in an independent cohort. The study listed approximately 150 TCR beta chains as associated with cytomegalovirus. A later analysis associated 16,951 TCR beta sequences with specific HLA alleles at a false discovery rate of 0.05. Only TCR beta chains were sequenced in this cohort, and the absence of alpha or paired-chain data limited detectable features. A later analysis found that TCR association rates varied across HLA loci, with DRB1 alleles showing the most associated TCRs and HLA-C alleles the fewest. Because HLA typing was missing for some donors at each locus, association tests included only the typed subset. According to a later genetic analysis, donors in an Asian-associated ancestry cluster had fewer N-insertions in productive TCRs than the approximately 710-donor mean. Presence/absence analyses assumed roughly uniform sequencing depth across donors, an assumption that may not hold. When HLA alleles, especially DR and DQ, strongly co-occurred, TCR associations were difficult to assign to individual alleles. A cluster of highly shared sequence variants was judged likely to be a technical artifact of the sequencing pipeline. A few of the identified cytomegalovirus-associated TCR beta chains were confirmed in vitro to be specific for cytomegalovirus antigens. A further reported finding was that TCR beta sequences accurately predicted the HLA-A and HLA-B alleles for most subjects in the first cohort. Because the 87-base-pair reads could not distinguish some IMGT-functional V segments, including TRBV6-2 and TRBV6-3, those segments were excluded. The only immune exposure information available for the cohort was CMV serostatus. Because counts were too low, more than 15 rarely observed V segments, including chromosome 9 orphons, were left out of the earlier analysis of some 600 of the donors. A later analysis reported that several top co-occurrence clusters appeared linked to parvovirus B19, influenza, CMV and Epstein-Barr virus. In a later analysis, HLA-associated TCR beta chains were found to be more clonally expanded and to have lower generation probabilities than equally common non-associated chains. In both the original and validation cohorts, the classifier was reported to diagnose cytomegalovirus status with high specificity and sensitivity.

The clonotype was recovered from a woman in her forties in good health and CMV-seronegative. The rearrangement combines TRBV11-2 with TRBJ2-3, with 8 bases matching TRBD2. The sample was PBMCs. The CDR3 here reads CASSPPGERGPSTDTQYF. The bases read TGTGCCAGCAGCCCCCCGGGGGAGCGGGGGCCTAGCACAGATACGCAGTATTTT.